Shown below are 15 T cell receptor beta chains from a single sample sequenced in a study of shared clonotypes between healthy human individuals. Naive CD8 cells comprised CD45RO-negative, CCR7-positively selected cells, excluding terminally differentiated effector memory CD45RA+ cells. Method: immunoSEQ multiplex PCR; TCRdb's copy keeps in-frame clones and lacks some. The sample holds 760,000 or so clones, roughly 96% seen once. Specimen: naive CD8+ T cells sorted from blood. The receptors were sampled from a young man in good health.

This sequence joins TRBV7-6 and TRBJ2-2; D remains unclear. In germline, CDR1 is SGHVS, CDR2 FNYEAQ. V shed 1 base and J shed 3 bases, with 9 bases lying between them. CDR3 size: 15 residues. In DNA, the CDR3 is TGTGCCAGCAGCTTAGAACTGGCCTACACCGGGGAGCTGTTTTTT. This encodes CASSLELAYTGELFF.

V gene TRBV4-3 combines with J gene TRBJ2-7; TRBD1 aligns across 9 bases. Germline V gives CDR1 LGHNA, CDR2 YSLEER. The CDR3 extends over 15 amino acids. J lost 4 bases, V lost 4 bases, and 8 bases had no gene match. CDR3 region: CASSPARTGEYEQYF. The CDR3 bases are TGCGCCAGCAGCCCCGCTCGGACAGGGGAGTACGAGCAGTACTTC.

The chain combines TRBV7-3 with TRBJ2-1; 7 nucleotides agree with TRBD1. This CDR3 contains 15 residues. Germline assignment: CDR1 SGHTA and CDR2 FQGTGA. J gave up 7 bases and V 4 bases, and 10 bases lay outside the gene matches. DNA of the CDR3: TGTGCCAGCAGCTCCGACAGGGTCCCCTTTAATGAGCAGTTCTTC. Residues: CASSSDRVPFNEQFF.

The chain couples TRBV18 to TRBJ2-7; 8 bases map to TRBD1. Germline assignment: CDR1 KGHSH and CDR2 LQKENI. The CDR3 sequence is 16 residues long. The V segment lost 3 bases and the J segment 4 bases; nucleotides outside the gene matches: 11. CDR3 DNA sequence: TGTGCCAGCTCACCGAGTCCGGGACAGGAACGATACGAGCAGTACTTC. As protein: CASSPSPGQERYEQYF. Together with reference TRBV18 and TRBJ2-7, the CDR3 gives the full variable domain: NAGVMQNPRHLVRRRGQEARLRCSPMKGHSHVYWYRQLPEEGLKFMVYLQKENIIDESGMPKERFSAEFPKEGPSILRIQQVVRGDSAAYFCASSPSPGQERYEQYFGPGTRLTVT.

The chain links TRBV25-1 to TRBJ1-2; 7 bases are shared with TRBD1. The CDR3 sequence is 12 residues long. V gave up 5 bases and J gave up 7 bases; unmatched junction bases: 4. CDR1 is MGHDK and CDR2 is SYGVNS in the germline V gene. The CDR3: CASSQGDSGYTF. In nucleotides, the CDR3 is TGTGCCAGCAGTCAGGGGGATAGTGGCTACACCTTC.

The chain joins TRBV11-2 to TRBJ2-1, with 8 bases that match TRBD2. Germline CDR1 and CDR2: SGHAT and FQNNGV. The CDR3 runs 16 residues. Trimming removed 0 bases from V and 8 bases from J; junction bases left unmatched: 9. The CDR3 DNA reads as TGTGCCAGCAGCTTAGAATTCAGCGGGAGTAGGGATGAGCAGTTCTTC. It specifies CASSLEFSGSRDEQFF.

This chain links TRBV11-2 with TRBJ2-7; 9 bases are shared with TRBD2. Per germline, CDR1 SGHAT and CDR2 FQNNGV. V dropped 1 base and J dropped 4; count of bases not matched to a gene: 8. CDR3 length: 16 residues. The CDR3 loop is CASSLGPSGTRYEQYF. As DNA, the CDR3 is TGTGCCAGCAGCTTAGGTCCTAGCGGGACAAGATACGAGCAGTACTTC.

The rearrangement uses TRBV7-9 and TRBJ1-1, with 9 bases aligning to TRBD1. The CDR3 length is 17 residues. With 5 bases clipped from V and 0 bases from J, the junction kept 10 bases outside the gene matches. CDR1 and CDR2 (germline): SEHNR, FQNEAQ (reference sequence). CDR3 coding DNA: TGTGCCAGCAGCAAAACCGGGACAGGGTTGGTGAACACTGAAGCTTTCTTT. Translating it yields CASSKTGTGLVNTEAFF.

V and J are TRBV29-1 and TRBJ2-2; the D gene is possibly TRBD1 (6 bases). V was pared by 7 bases and J by 8 bases, with 14 bases between. The CDR3 sequence is 12 residues long. The germline V gene has CDR1 SQVTM and CDR2 ANQGSEA. Here the CDR3 DNA reads TGCAGCGAACGGACAGTGCAGGGGGAGCTGTTTTTT. Protein product: CSERTVQGELFF.

V is TRBV27 and J is TRBJ2-4; D is tentatively TRBD1 or TRBD2 (6 bases each). Germline V gene lookup returns CDR1 MNHEY and CDR2 SMNVEV (reference sequence). The CDR3 has 15 residues. The V gene lost 0 bases and the J gene lost 7 bases, with 13 bases spanning the gap. Here the CDR3 DNA reads TGTGCCAGCAGTTTATCGCGGGACCAGGGGAACATTCAGTACTTC. Its translation: CASSLSRDQGNIQYF.

In regard to this clone: This specimen includes other DNA sequences encoding the same CDR3. V gene TRBV7-9 combines with J gene TRBJ2-7; 7 positions agree with TRBD2. Germline CDR1 is SEHNR and CDR2 is FQNEAQ (reference sequence). V lost 5 bases, J lost 1 base, and 5 bases stayed unmatched. This CDR3 has 14 residues. The CDR3 is CASSPSSGSYEQYF. The CDR3 DNA reads as TGTGCCAGCAGCCCTTCTAGCGGTTCCTACGAGCAGTACTTC.

The V call is TRBV2, the J call TRBJ1-5, with no clear D. The CDR3 has 14 residues. CDR1 and CDR2 (germline): SNHLY, FYNNEI. The V gene lost 4 bases and the J gene lost 3 bases, with 10 bases spanning the gap. The DNA for the CDR3 is TGTGCCAGCAGTGCAGAGAGGACCAATCAGCCCCAGCATTTT. This codes for CASSAERTNQPQHF.

The chain uses TRBV5-8 and TRBJ2-3, with D perhaps TRBD2 (6 bases). The CDR3 consists of 15 residues. In germline, CDR1 is SGHTS, CDR2 YDEGEE. The germline V and J ends were trimmed by 6 bases and 1 base, with 15 bases remaining between them. The CDR3 protein is CASTPGSSGTDTQYF. DNA of the CDR3: TGTGCCAGCACCCCGGGGTCTAGCGGCACAGATACGCAGTATTTT.

The CDR3, as DNA: TGCGCCAGCAGCCAAGAGAGGCAGGGGCTCTCCTACGAGCAGTACTTC. Its translation: CASSQERQGLSYEQYF. The chain uses TRBV4-1 and TRBJ2-7; weak D call: TRBD1 (6 bases). From germline, CDR1 is MGHRA and CDR2 YSYEKL. This CDR3 spans 16 amino acids. The V end lost 0 bases, the J end lost 0 bases, and 12 bases lay between the germline ends.

This chain joins TRBV5-5 and TRBJ2-7; 7 nucleotides match TRBD1. CDR1 SGHKS and CDR2 YYEKEE come from the germline V gene (reference sequence). With V trimmed by 6 bases and J by 2 bases, 17 bases remained unmatched. This CDR3 spans 17 amino acids. CDR3 amino acids: CASTSGVYRGQTYEQYF. The CDR3 nucleotides read TGTGCCAGCACCTCTGGAGTTTATAGGGGGCAGACCTACGAGCAGTACTTC.